Listed here are 32 T cell receptor beta chains from one sample, sequenced in a study of blood T cell repertoires in COVID-19 (TCRdb year 2020). Library preparation employed the immunoSEQ multiplex PCR assay. TCRdb obtained this table from immuneACCESS and retained in-frame rearrangements with V and J assigned. These tables miss some clones; where compared with another copy, unresolved V genes account for less than half of the shortfall, and the remainder is unexplained. A total of tens of thousands of clones appear in this sample, 81% of them only once. The ten most abundant clones make up under 30% of the sample. What was sequenced was peripheral blood. The receptors stem from a woman older than 75 with active or convalescent COVID-19.

This chain uses TRBV6-2 or TRBV6-3 with TRBJ2-5, with TRBD1 identical over 7 bases. Looked up from germline, CDR1 is MNHEY and CDR2 is SVGEGT. The CDR3 is 15 amino acids. Trimming took 4 bases from V and 6 from J; bases not matched to a gene: 11. The CDR3 DNA reads TGTGCCAGCAGTTGGGGCAGGCAGGGGGTACAGACCCAGTACTTC. This encodes CASSWGRQGVQTQYF.

The genes are TRBV10-1 and TRBJ1-1, with D hard to call. The germline V gene has CDR1 WNHNN and CDR2 SYGVQD (reference sequence). V lost 0 bases and J lost 3, with 8 bases in between. This CDR3 spans 14 amino acids. The CDR3 sequence: CASSESGLDTEAFF. The CDR3, as DNA: TGCGCCAGCAGTGAGTCTGGCTTGGACACTGAAGCTTTCTTT.

The gene calls are TRBV18 and TRBJ2-7; TRBD1 matches 9 bases. Germline CDR1 KGHSH, CDR2 LQKENI. The V segment lost 3 bases and the J segment 5 bases; nucleotides outside the gene matches: 11. This CDR3 comprises 16 residues. CDR3 residues: CASSPAPGTGNHEQYF. For the CDR3, the DNA is TGTGCCAGCTCACCCGCTCCCGGGACAGGGAACCACGAGCAGTACTTC.

The J gene is TRBJ1-5, the V gene TRBV6-2 or TRBV6-3; 7 bases are shared with TRBD1. Trimming removed 6 bases from V and 7 bases from J; junction bases left unmatched: 18. Per the germline V gene, CDR1 is MNHEY and CDR2 is SVGEGT. The CDR3 has 17 residues. CDR3 sequence reads: CASSPSERTGSRQPQHF. The CDR3 nucleotides read TGTGCCAGCAGCCCCAGCGAACGGACAGGTTCACGGCAGCCCCAGCATTTT.

The chain combines TRBV6-5 with TRBJ1-1; the D gene is possibly TRBD1 (5 bases). The CDR3 length is 15 residues. Germline-derived CDR1 and CDR2 are MNHEY and SVGAGI. Trimming shortened V by 2 bases and J by 1 base, and 11 bases separated the two germline ends. CDR3 in amino acids: CASSYGGLSNTEAFF. The CDR3 DNA reads as TGTGCCAGCAGTTACGGGGGACTTTCGAACACTGAAGCTTTCTTT.

The chain carries TRBV7-8 and TRBJ1-4; D not certain. From germline, CDR1 is SGHVS and CDR2 FQNEAQ. The CDR3 consists of 17 residues. V shed 2 bases and J shed 6 bases, with 19 bases lying between them. The CDR3 nucleotides read TGTGCCAGCAGCTTATATGGGGAGGTGGTTGGTGATGAAAAACTGTTTTTT. The encoded protein is CASSLYGEVVGDEKLFF. The complete variable domain, with remaining parts taken from reference TRBV7-8 and TRBJ1-4, reads GAGVSQSPRYKVAKRGQDVALRCDPISGHVSLFWYQQALGQGPEFLTYFQNEAQLDKSGLPSDRFFAERPEGSVSTLKIQRTQQEDSAVYLCASSLYGEVVGDEKLFFGSGTQLSVL.

The V and J genes are TRBV7-2 and TRBJ1-5; TRBD1 matches 7 bases. The trim removed 5 bases at V and 7 bases at J, leaving 8 bases unmatched. The CDR3 contains 14 residues. From germline, CDR1 is SGHTA and CDR2 FQGNSA. Here the CDR3 DNA reads TGTGCCAGCAGCGCCAACAGGGGAGAACAGCCCCAGCATTTT. Protein sequence: CASSANRGEQPQHF.

The chain employs TRBV7-8 and TRBJ1-1; D perhaps matches TRBD1 (5 bases). V lost 1 base to trimming and J lost 4 bases, with 22 bases between them. Germline loops: CDR1 SGHVS, CDR2 FQNEAQ. The CDR3 runs 18 residues. CDR3 in amino acids: CASSLVSPNLRASTEAFF. In DNA, the CDR3 is TGTGCCAGCAGCTTAGTGAGTCCCAACCTCAGGGCGTCCACTGAAGCTTTCTTT.

This clone was found a few times. This chain's CDR3 is CASSQDSGQGGYEQYF. Written as DNA, the CDR3 is TGCGCCAGCAGCCAAGACTCAGGACAGGGCGGATACGAGCAGTACTTC. This chain connects TRBV4-3 to TRBJ2-7, with 8 bases that match TRBD1. The CDR3 consists of 16 residues. V lost 0 bases, J lost 4 bases, and 8 bases stayed unmatched. From germline, CDR1 is LGHNA and CDR2 YSLEER.

V gene TRBV28 combines with J gene TRBJ1-1; TRBD1 aligns across 7 bases. The CDR3 sequence is 15 residues long. Per the germline V gene, CDR1 is MDHEN and CDR2 is SYDVKM. V shed 5 bases and J 2 bases; nucleotides not matched to a gene: 8. CDR3 DNA sequence: TGTGCCAGCAGTGGTCCCGGGACAGCCAACACTGAAGCTTTCTTT. Protein: CASSGPGTANTEAFF.

The sample holds one count of this clone. V gene TRBV4-3 combines with J gene TRBJ2-1, with D possibly being TRBD1 (7 bases). Trimming cost V 0 bases and J 1 base, with 10 bases left between them. Germline V gene lookup returns CDR1 LGHNA and CDR2 YSLEER. The CDR3 sequence is 16 residues long. The CDR3 nucleotides are TGCGCCAGCAGCCAAGATCCAGGGGGGTCCTACAATGAGCAGTTCTTC. Amino acids: CASSQDPGGSYNEQFF.

The chain carries TRBV2 and TRBJ1-1, with a tentative D call TRBD1 (6 bases). Germline CDR1 reads SNHLY; CDR2 reads FYNNEI. This CDR3 is built from 17 residues. Trimming left V 3 bases short and J 4 bases short, with 21 bases between. CDR3 in amino acids: CASSEVKGGTLPTEAFF. Here the CDR3 DNA reads TGTGCCAGCAGTGAGGTGAAAGGGGGTACCCTACCCACTGAAGCTTTCTTT.

CDR3 in DNA: TGTGCCACCAGCAGCGTAACAGGGAGCAACACCGGGGAGCTGTTTTTT. It yields the protein CATSSVTGSNTGELFF. This chain uses TRBV15 with TRBJ2-2; weak D call: TRBD1 (6 bases). The CDR3 totals 16 residues. V gave up 3 bases and J gave up 2 bases, with 13 bases separating them. Germline loops: CDR1 LNHNV, CDR2 YYDKDF (reference sequence).

The chain is built from TRBV10-3 and TRBJ2-7; 10 bases line up with TRBD2. Trimming cost V 5 bases and J 3 bases; bases outside gene matches: 4. The CDR3 runs to 14 residues. The germline CDR1 and CDR2 sequences are ENHRY and SYGVKD. The CDR3 DNA reads TGTGCCATCAGTCGTAGCGGGGGGCTCTACGAGCAGTACTTC. Its translation: CAISRSGGLYEQYF.

This chain joins TRBV6-5 and TRBJ2-7; D possibly corresponds to TRBD1 (6 bases). This CDR3 has 15 amino acids. The germline CDR1 and CDR2 sequences are MNHEY and SVGAGI. V dropped 7 bases and J dropped 4 bases, with 20 bases sitting between them. CDR3 protein: CASNPTGPLLYEQYF. DNA for the CDR3: TGTGCCAGCAACCCAACAGGGCCTTTACTGTACGAGCAGTACTTC.

V gene TRBV6-6 combines with J gene TRBJ2-2; 10 bases fit TRBD1. The junction had 2 bases not matched to a gene; V was cut back by 4 bases and J by 3 bases. This CDR3 spans 15 amino acids. CDR1 MNHNY and CDR2 SVGAGI come from the germline V gene (reference sequence). CDR3 amino acids: CASSLDRGYTGELFF. The CDR3 DNA sequence: TGTGCCAGCAGTTTGGACAGGGGGTACACCGGGGAGCTGTTTTTT.

This chain joins TRBV5-1 and TRBJ2-2, with a weak D call TRBD1 (5 bases). V gave up 0 bases and J gave up 4 bases, with 13 bases separating them. Looked up from germline, CDR1 is SGHRS and CDR2 is YFSETQ. The CDR3 is 16 amino acids. The DNA for the CDR3 is TGCGCCAGCAGCTTGGAAGACACACAGGTCACCGGGGAGCTGTTTTTT. It translates to CASSLEDTQVTGELFF. Filled out from reference TRBV5-1 and TRBJ2-2, the complete variable domain reads KAGVTQTPRYLIKTRGQQVTLSCSPISGHRSVSWYQQTPGQGLQFLFEYFSETQRNKGNFPGRFSGRQFSNSRSEMNVSTLELGDSALYLCASSLEDTQVTGELFFGEGSRLTVL.

The chain has TRBV11-3 and TRBJ1-2; weak D call: TRBD1 (5 bases). The V end lost 1 base, the J end lost 8 bases, and 11 bases lay between the germline ends. In germline, CDR1 is SGHNT, CDR2 YENEEA. This CDR3 comprises 13 residues. The CDR3 protein is CASSLGRVRGYTF. Here the CDR3 DNA reads TGTGCCAGCAGCTTAGGCAGGGTGAGAGGCTACACCTTC.

The V and J genes are TRBV7-9 and TRBJ1-1; 8 nucleotides agree with TRBD1. The J segment lost 4 bases and the V segment lost 0 bases, leaving 7 bases of the junction unmatched. Per germline, CDR1 SEHNR and CDR2 FQNEAQ (reference sequence). The CDR3 consists of 16 residues. The CDR3 region has the DNA TGTGCCAGCAGCTTAGCGGGTGGTACAGGGGGCACTGAAGCTTTCTTT. Its protein is CASSLAGGTGGTEAFF.

The chain employs TRBV4-3 and TRBJ1-2, with 10 bases lining up with TRBD1. This CDR3 is built from 16 residues. CDR1 and CDR2 (germline): LGHNA, YSLEER. Trimming cost V 0 bases and J 7 bases; bases outside gene matches: 8. CDR3: CASSQDLFGQGGGYTF. The CDR3 DNA reads as TGCGCCAGCAGCCAAGATCTATTTGGACAGGGGGGTGGCTACACCTTC.

This chain connects TRBV28 to TRBJ1-2; 7 nucleotides align to TRBD1. Germline V gene sequence: CDR1 MDHEN, CDR2 SYDVKM. Trimming removed 6 bases from V and 10 bases from J; junction bases left unmatched: 14. This CDR3 is built from 14 residues. The CDR3 loop is CASRPGTANPPYTF. The CDR3, as DNA: TGTGCCAGCAGACCCGGGACAGCGAATCCTCCCTACACCTTC.

The chain has TRBV29-1 and TRBJ1-5; D ambiguous. V lost 0 bases, J lost 13 bases, and 16 bases lay in between. Germline assignment: CDR1 SQVTM and CDR2 ANQGSEA. The CDR3 spans 13 residues. CDR3 coding DNA: TGCAGCGTTGAAGAAAGGATGGCGGGCCCTCAGCATTTT. It encodes CSVEERMAGPQHF.

V gene TRBV28 combines with J gene TRBJ1-5; no firm D call. CDR1 is MDHEN, CDR2 SYDVKM, per germline. The CDR3 consists of 14 residues. V gave up 10 bases and J gave up 1 base, with 14 bases separating them. DNA of the CDR3: TGTGCCACTTTTTTAGGAGGAAGCAATCAGCCCCAGCATTTT. Amino acid sequence: CATFLGGSNQPQHF. Filled out from reference TRBV28 and TRBJ1-5, the complete variable domain reads DVKVTQSSRYLVKRTGEKVFLECVQDMDHENMFWYRQDPGLGLRLIYFSYDVKMKEKGDIPEGYSVSREKKERFSLILESASTNQTSMYLCATFLGGSNQPQHFGDGTRLSIL.

The chain combines TRBV7-2 with TRBJ2-1; 9 nucleotides line up with TRBD2. V dropped 1 base and J dropped 0; count of bases not matched to a gene: 1. Germline CDR1 SGHTA, CDR2 FQGNSA. This CDR3 comprises 16 residues. The CDR3 loop reads CASSLVSGGSYNEQFF. The DNA of the CDR3 is TGTGCCAGCAGCTTAGTTAGCGGGGGCTCCTACAATGAGCAGTTCTTC.

The CDR3 sequence is CASSIDSTGYEKLFF. The DNA of the CDR3 is TGTGCCAGTAGTATAGACTCGACAGGGTACGAAAAACTGTTTTTT. This chain uses TRBV19 with TRBJ1-4, with TRBD1 matching 7 bases. The CDR3 is 15 residues long. The ends lost 0 bases at V and 8 bases at J; junction bases unmatched: 6. Germline assignment: CDR1 LNHDA and CDR2 SQIVND (reference sequence). Full variable domain (rest looked up from reference TRBV19 and TRBJ1-4): DGGITQSPKYLFRKEGQNVTLSCEQNLNHDAMYWYRQDPGQGLRLIYYSQIVNDFQKGDIAEGYSVSREKKESFPLTVTSAQKNPTAFYLCASSIDSTGYEKLFFGSGTQLSVL.

The genes are TRBV6-5 and TRBJ1-4, with 8 positions matching TRBD1. The trim removed 2 bases at V and 6 bases at J, leaving 5 bases unmatched. CDR1 and CDR2 (germline): MNHEY, SVGAGI. CDR3 size: 15 residues. This CDR3 reads CASSYQTGVDEKLFF. The CDR3 nucleotides are TGTGCCAGCAGTTACCAGACAGGGGTGGATGAAAAACTGTTTTTT.

In DNA form, the CDR3 reads TGTGCCAGCAGTCGGACCGGGAGTGAAAAACTGTTTTTT. Its translation is CASSRTGSEKLFF. This chain links TRBV6-2 or TRBV6-3 with TRBJ1-4; D remains unclear. Germline V gene lookup returns CDR1 MNHEY and CDR2 SVGEGT. Trimming left V 5 bases short and J 7 bases short, with 11 bases between. The CDR3 runs to 13 residues.

CDR3 in DNA: TGTGCCAGCAGCTTGACAGGGGAGGATGGCTACACCTTC. Translated: CASSLTGEDGYTF. The rearrangement uses TRBV5-6 and TRBJ1-2; the match to TRBD1 covers 7 bases. Trimming took 1 base from V and 6 from J; bases not matched to a gene: 3. The CDR3 spans 13 residues. Germline V gene lookup returns CDR1 SGHDT and CDR2 YYEEEE.

The chain links TRBV7-9 to TRBJ1-1, with no clear D. In germline, CDR1 is SEHNR, CDR2 FQNEAQ (reference sequence). CDR3 length equals 14 residues. Trimming cost V 5 bases and J 5 bases, with 15 bases left between them. The CDR3: CASSLWEGRTEAFF. The CDR3 DNA reads TGTGCCAGCAGCCTGTGGGAGGGCCGGACTGAAGCTTTCTTT.

The chain joins TRBV5-1 to TRBJ1-1; TRBD1 might be the D (6 bases). Per the germline V gene, CDR1 is SGHRS and CDR2 is YFSETQ. The CDR3 runs 16 residues. Trimming pared 2 bases from V and 4 bases from J, leaving 18 bases between. DNA for the CDR3: TGCGCCAGCAGCTTCCTTGGGGGGGCGGGAAGCACTGAAGCTTTCTTT. Protein sequence: CASSFLGGAGSTEAFF.

This clone came up a few times. The chain recombines TRBV12-3 or TRBV12-4 with TRBJ1-2; D unresolved. This CDR3 is built from 13 residues. Trimming shortened V by 7 bases and J by 8 bases, and 17 bases separated the two germline ends. The DNA for the CDR3 is TGTGCCAGCACCTTGAGCACCGAGCCAGGCTACACCTTC. Protein sequence: CASTLSTEPGYTF.

The chain joins TRBV18 to TRBJ1-3; maybe TRBD1 (5 bases). The CDR3 has 16 amino acids. Between the trimmed V and J ends, which lost 3 bases and 2 bases, there was a span of 14 bases. The germline V gene encodes CDR1 KGHSH and CDR2 LQKENI. CDR3 in amino acids: CASSPDMQGAGNTIYF. CDR3 sequence (DNA): TGTGCCAGCTCACCCGATATGCAGGGTGCTGGAAACACCATATATTTT. The entire variable domain, with the rest obtained from reference TRBV18 and TRBJ1-3, is as follows: NAGVMQNPRHLVRRRGQEARLRCSPMKGHSHVYWYRQLPEEGLKFMVYLQKENIIDESGMPKERFSAEFPKEGPSILRIQQVVRGDSAAYFCASSPDMQGAGNTIYFGEGSWLTVV.